This is a list of T cell receptor beta chains from one sample in a study of OX40 agonist ivuxolimab in advanced cancers. Data came from immunoSEQ multiplex PCR; TCRdb stores just in-frame clones and leaves some out. The sample holds tens of thousands of clones; 77% are singletons and the top ten take about 6%. The sequenced sample was CD4+ or CD8+ T cells sorted from blood, obtained in a trial of the OX40 agonist ivuxolimab. The receptors derive from an adult with an advanced solid tumor such as melanoma, head and neck, liver or kidney cancer. Each CDR3 is given with its conserved first and last residue. The D gene is left open where the match is weak. Clone size is given for some rows only: seen once, a few or many times, or a class if the clone is expanded.

V: TRBV14
size: .
D: .
J: TRBJ1-2
DNA: TGTGCCAGCAGCCAAGAGGGGATTGTCTACTATGGCTACACCTTC
CDR3: CASSQEGIVYYGYTF

V: TRBV5-1
size: .
D: TRBD2
J: TRBJ2-1
DNA: TGCGCCAGCAGCTTGGTAGCGGGAGAACTCAATGAGCAGTTCTTC
CDR3: CASSLVAGELNEQFF

V: TRBV5-1
size: once
D: .
J: TRBJ2-6
DNA: TGCGCCAGCAGCTTGCAGGGTGGGTCTGGGGCCAACGTCCTGACTTTC
CDR3: CASSLQGGSGANVLTF

V: TRBV27
size: .
D: TRBD1
J: TRBJ1-2
DNA: TGTGCCAGCAGTTTCTTACAGGGGCCTAATGGCTACACCTTC
CDR3: CASSFLQGPNGYTF

V: TRBV18
size: .
D: TRBD1
J: TRBJ1-1
DNA: TGTGCCAGCTCAGACAGGGTAGGAAACACTGAAGCTTTCTTT
CDR3: CASSDRVGNTEAFF

V: TRBV11-2
size: .
D: TRBD1
J: TRBJ2-3
DNA: TGTGCCAGCAGCTTAGCCAGTCCGGGACAGGGTAGCACAGATACGCAGTATTTT
CDR3: CASSLASPGQGSTDTQYF

V: TRBV18
size: .
D: TRBD1
J: TRBJ1-6
DNA: TGTGCCAGCTCACTGGACAGGGTTGATTCACCCCTCCACTTT
CDR3: CASSLDRVDSPLHF

V: TRBV5-5
size: few
D: .
J: TRBJ2-3
DNA: TGTGCCAGCAGCTTGGGAGGGAGGACAGATACGCAGTATTTT
CDR3: CASSLGGRTDTQYF

V: TRBV29-1
size: .
D: TRBD1
J: TRBJ2-5
DNA: TGCAGCGTTGAAAGAACAGGGGGAGAGACCCAGTACTTC
CDR3: CSVERTGGETQYF

V: TRBV30
size: .
D: .
J: TRBJ2-2
DNA: TGTGCCTGGAGTTCAGGCACCGGGGAGCTGTTTTTT
CDR3: CAWSSGTGELFF

V: TRBV27
size: few
D: .
J: TRBJ1-6
DNA: TGTGCCAGCAGTTTTATAGATAATTCACCCCTCCACTTT
CDR3: CASSFIDNSPLHF

V: TRBV30
size: .
D: TRBD2
J: TRBJ2-2
DNA: TGTGCCTGGAAGGGACTAGGGGAGTCCGGGGAGCTGTTTTTT
CDR3: CAWKGLGESGELFF

V: TRBV4-3
size: .
D: .
J: TRBJ2-7
DNA: TGCGCCAGCAGCCAAGATGAGGTCAGGGTACCCTACGAGCAGTACTTC
CDR3: CASSQDEVRVPYEQYF

V: TRBV12-5
size: few
D: .
J: TRBJ2-7
DNA: TGTGCTAGTGGTTTGGTCCCCCGGCGCAGGGGTAACTACGAGCAGTACTTC
CDR3: CASGLVPRRRGNYEQYF

V: TRBV6-6
size: .
D: TRBD1
J: TRBJ1-2
DNA: TGTGCCAGCAGAGTCCGGGACAGGGGAAACTATGGCTACACCTTC
CDR3: CASRVRDRGNYGYTF

V: TRBV5-1
size: .
D: .
J: TRBJ2-2
DNA: TGCGCCAGCGCCCGGGTGGACCCTACCGGGGAGCTGTTTTTT
CDR3: CASARVDPTGELFF

V: TRBV9
size: .
D: TRBD2
J: TRBJ2-7
DNA: TGTGCCAGCAGAGGCCACCCCGGACTAGCGAGCTCCTACGAGCAGTACTTC
CDR3: CASRGHPGLASSYEQYF

V: TRBV4-1
size: .
D: TRBD2
J: TRBJ2-1
DNA: TGCACCAGCAGCCAAGATGCTAGCGGGGGGGTGTACAATGAGCAGTTCTTC
CDR3: CTSSQDASGGVYNEQFF

V: TRBV18
size: .
D: TRBD1
J: TRBJ1-5
DNA: TGTGCCAGCTCACCACGGACAGGGGGAGAACAGCCCCAGCATTTT
CDR3: CASSPRTGGEQPQHF